Listed here is a single T cell receptor (beta chain). This sample is part of a study of cytomegalovirus exposure and HLA in healthy donors. Trimming pared 6 bases from V and 5 bases from J, leaving 10 bases between. CDR1 is SGHAT, CDR2 FQNNGV, per germline. The CDR3 totals 12 residues. In the PCR, 60 Vbeta and 13 Jbeta primers were used. Libraries were prepared by immunoSEQ multiplex PCR; TCRdb keeps only in-frame clonotypes and omits some of them. This table has fewer than 120,000 clones, 75% to 80% appearing once. The gene calls are TRBV11-2 and TRBJ1-2; no firm D call. Sequenced: PBMCs. This TCR was recovered from a woman in her 30s in good health and CMV-seronegative. The CDR3 protein is CASRASGYGYTF. In nucleotides, the CDR3 is TGTGCCAGCAGAGCAAGTGGTTATGGCTACACCTTC.